This is a list of T cell receptor beta chains from one sample in a study of T cells in Graves' hyperthyroidism and ophthalmopathy. MiXCR, run by TCRdb on the multiplex PCR reads, gives a single entry per CDR3 protein. Here the sample spans a few hundred thousand distinct CDR3 sequences, approximately 15% being singletons. Source material: blood. These receptors were taken from a woman aged 40-49 years with Graves' ophthalmopathy. Each CDR3 is given with its conserved first and last residue. Each record gives: V gene, J gene, clone size, D gene, CDR3 DNA, CDR3 protein. The D gene is left open where the match is weak. The size field is filled for only some rows; it gives once, few, many or a size class.

>TRBV28|TRBJ1-5|many|NA
TGTGCCAGCAGGGGTCCAGGGGTTACCCAGCCCCAGCATTTT
CASRGPGVTQPQHF
>TRBV10-3|TRBJ2-3|few|TRBD1
TGTGCCATCAGTTCAGGGGGCGTTAGCACAGATACGCAGTATTTT
CAISSGGVSTDTQYF
>TRBV7-9|TRBJ1-1|few|NA
TGTGCCAGCAGGTGGGGGGCAGGGAGTATTATAACTGAAGCTTTCTTT
CASRWGAGSIITEAFF
>TRBV5-1|TRBJ1-1|many|NA
TGCGCCAGCAGTTTTGACCCGGGAAGGACTGAAGCTTTCTTT
CASSFDPGRTEAFF
>TRBV6-1|TRBJ1-3|few|NA
TGTGCCAGCAGTAACCCTGGAAACACCATATATTTT
CASSNPGNTIYF
>TRBV2|TRBJ2-5|many|TRBD2
TGTGCCAGCAGTGGGGGGACTAGCGGAAGAGGCGAGACCCAGTACTTC
CASSGGTSGRGETQYF
>TRBV12-3/TRBV12-4|TRBJ1-1|few|NA
TGTGCCAGCACCTTCTCGAACACTGAAGCTTTCTTT
CASTFSNTEAFF
>TRBV19|TRBJ1-5|many|TRBD1
TGTGCCAGTAGTCACGGACAGGGCACCACCAATCAGCCCCAGCATTTT
CASSHGQGTTNQPQHF
>TRBV19|TRBJ2-2|NA|TRBD2
TGTGCCAGTGCCCCCAGACTAGCGGGGGGATCGGGCACCGGGGAGCTGTTTTTT
CASAPRLAGGSGTGELFF
>TRBV7-2|TRBJ1-2|few|NA
TGTGCCAGCAGTCGGGACACCACAGGAGGAAACTATGGCTACACCTTC
CASSRDTTGGNYGYTF
>TRBV4-1|TRBJ1-2|NA|NA
TGCGCCAGCATCCAAGGGCACCAGAACTATGGCTACACCTTC
CASIQGHQNYGYTF
>TRBV2|TRBJ2-3|many|TRBD2
TGTGCCAGCAGTGTCACTAGCGGGTCCAAGGCAGATACGCAGTATTTT
CASSVTSGSKADTQYF
>TRBV20-1|TRBJ2-7|few|TRBD1
TGCAGTGCTCCCCGACAGGGCTACGAGCAGTACTTC
CSAPRQGYEQYF
>TRBV30|TRBJ1-1|few|TRBD1
TGTGCCTGGATGGCAGGGGGCAACACTGAAGCTTTCTTT
CAWMAGGNTEAFF
>TRBV7-9|TRBJ2-7|many|TRBD1
TGTGCCAGCAGCTCTCCCGGGACAGGGAGCCCCTACGAGCAGTACTTC
CASSSPGTGSPYEQYF
>TRBV11-2|TRBJ2-1|many|TRBD2
TGTGCCAGCAGCAGGGGACTAGAGAGATACAATGAGCAGTTCTTC
CASSRGLERYNEQFF
>TRBV28|TRBJ2-1|few|TRBD2
TGTGCCAGCAGTGGGGGGGACCAAGTTAATGAGCAGTTCTTC
CASSGGDQVNEQFF
>TRBV28|TRBJ2-5|few|NA
TGTGCCAGCCGCCGACAGTCGCAAGAGACCCAGTACTTC
CASRRQSQETQYF
>TRBV7-9|TRBJ2-2|NA|NA
TGTGCCAGCAGCCCCCCCTACCCGGCCCAAAGTCGTGGGGAGCTGTTTTTT
CASSPPYPAQSRGELFF
>TRBV27|TRBJ1-6|many|TRBD1
TGTGCCAGCAGGCCCACAGGACAGGGTGATTATAATTCACCCCTCCACTTT
CASRPTGQGDYNSPLHF
>TRBV6-1|TRBJ1-1|many|NA
TGTGCCAGCAGGAGTTCCAGGACAGCCTCGAGGACTGAAGCTTTCTTT
CASRSSRTASRTEAFF
>TRBV20-1|TRBJ2-7|NA|TRBD2
TGCAGTGCAGGTACGGGACTACCGAGCTACGAGCAGTACTTC
CSAGTGLPSYEQYF
>TRBV6-1|TRBJ1-5|few|NA
TGTGCCAGCAGTTCGTATGGCTTTAGCAATCAGCCCCAGCATTTT
CASSSYGFSNQPQHF
>TRBV10-3|TRBJ2-7|many|TRBD2
TGTGCCATCAGCGTCCCGGGACTAGCGGGAGGGCCTTACGAGCAGTACTTC
CAISVPGLAGGPYEQYF
>TRBV7-9|TRBJ2-5|NA|TRBD2
TGTGCCAGCAGCAGCTTAGAGCCCTTTAGCGGGAGAAGGCAAGAGACCCAGTACTTC
CASSSLEPFSGRRQETQYF
>TRBV20-1|TRBJ2-2|NA|TRBD2
TGCAGTGCTAGAGACATGGAAGGGCGGGAGGGCACCGGGGAGCTGTTTTTT
CSARDMEGREGTGELFF
>TRBV30|TRBJ1-2|NA|NA
TGTGCTGCCAGTTTCCCGGGGGGAGCTAACTATGGCTACACCTTC
CAASFPGGANYGYTF
>TRBV18|TRBJ2-1|NA|NA
TGTCCCAGCTCCCCCGGTTTAGCGCAGCTGAATGAGCAGTTCTTC
CPSSPGLAQLNEQFF
>TRBV2|TRBJ2-5|many|NA
TGTGCCAGCAGTGATCAGGGGACTACACAAGAGACCCAGTACTTC
CASSDQGTTQETQYF
>TRBV6-1|TRBJ2-7|few|TRBD2
TGTGCCAGCAGTGAAGGAGCGCTAGCGGGAACCTACGAGCAGTACTTC
CASSEGALAGTYEQYF
>TRBV28|TRBJ1-4|few|NA
TGTGCCAGTGGAACAACTAATGAAAAACTGTTTTTT
CASGTTNEKLFF
>TRBV20-1|TRBJ2-1|many|NA
TGCAGTGCTAGTTATCAGGGCTATGAGCAGTTCTTC
CSASYQGYEQFF
>TRBV5-1|TRBJ2-5|few|TRBD1
TGCGCCAGCAGCATACGACAGGGGGGGGAGACCCAGTACTTC
CASSIRQGGETQYF
>TRBV7-9|TRBJ2-1|many|TRBD2
TGTGCCAGCAGCCAGACTAGCGGGAGGCATGAGCAGTTCTTC
CASSQTSGRHEQFF
>TRBV6-6|TRBJ2-2|few|NA
TGTGCCAGCAGTTACCAGGAGACCGGGGAGCTGTTTTTT
CASSYQETGELFF
>TRBV3-1|TRBJ2-5|few|TRBD2
TGTGCCAGCAGCCAATTGACTAGCGGGGGGGTGTACTTC
CASSQLTSGGVYF
>TRBV20-1|TRBJ2-3|NA|TRBD2
TGCAGTGCTAGTGCACTAGCGGGGCTGACAGATACGCAGTATTTT
CSASALAGLTDTQYF
>TRBV11-2|TRBJ2-7|many|NA
TGTGCCAGCAGCTTAGCGGGGCGCCTGGGCGAGCAGTACTTC
CASSLAGRLGEQYF
>TRBV10-3|TRBJ2-1|NA|NA
TGTGCCATCAGTGGGACGGGGGCTCGCAATGAGCAGTTCTTC
CAISGTGARNEQFF
>TRBV27|TRBJ2-7|few|TRBD1
TGTGCCAGCAGCCGCGACAGGGGGTTCGAGCAGTACTTC
CASSRDRGFEQYF
>TRBV10-3|TRBJ2-1|few|TRBD1
TGTGCCATCAGTACCCCGGGACAGGGGGGCAATGAGCAGTTCTTC
CAISTPGQGGNEQFF